The T cell receptor (beta chain) described here comes from a study of T cell responses to AZD1222 COVID-19 vaccine. Study results and limitations: Nearly half of unique spike-specific TCRs reportedly avoided B.1.351 and B.1.1.7 mutated regions. Scientists sampled the repertoires only once the peak T cell response had passed. Dominant CD4 TCR responses targeted spike regions 160-218 and 743-854. The donor group comprised mostly white British people and more females; the analysis possibly underestimated clonal diversity.

Points on this clone: The antigen remains unidentified.

The V end lost 8 bases, the J end lost 8 bases, and 9 bases lay between the germline ends. This CDR3 spans 10 amino acids. Germline-derived CDR1 and CDR2 are MNHEY and SVGAGI. Only in-frame clones appear in the TCRdb table, and some are missing; sequencing was by immunoSEQ multiplex PCR. In the table there are roughly 80,000 clones, 90% of which are singletons. V and J are TRBV6-5 and TRBJ1-2, with unresolved D. The receptor's source is an adult who received the AZD1222 COVID-19 vaccine. The sequencing used peripheral blood, collected 28 days after the second AZD1222 dose. Written as DNA, the CDR3 is TGTGCCAGCCAGGAAGGAGGCTACACCTTC. Its translation is CASQEGGYTF.